This T cell receptor beta chain was obtained from a study of blood T cell repertoires in COVID-19. For the study at large: The United States, Italy and Spain provided the acute and convalescent COVID-19 samples. In each case, the material was cDNA or gDNA derived from T cells, B-cell-depleted T cells, or PBMCs.

Original data processing: Amplification with reference gene primers provided the estimates of nucleated cell counts. Method: immunoSEQ multiplex PCR; TCRdb's copy keeps in-frame clones and lacks some. Clone size and V and J calls were adopted from that table, with D and trimming inferred from the DNA. The data show about 190,000 clones, with 88% seen just once and roughly 4.7% held by the top ten. The sample comprised peripheral blood. The receptor was isolated from a human donor in a cohort sampled during active COVID-19.

CDR3: CASSKKGASGRRLFGDEQYF. The CDR3 DNA sequence: TGTGCCAGCAGCAAAAAGGGGGCTAGCGGGAGGAGACTTTTCGGCGACGAGCAGTACTTC. The chain uses TRBV21-1 and TRBJ2-7; no check of the table's D call, TRBD2, against the DNA was made. TRBV21-1 is designated a pseudogene. CDR3 length equals 20 residues.